The source of this T cell receptor beta chain is a study of shared clonotypes between healthy human individuals. Overall study: Each donor contributed plates that comprised three CD4 naive, three CD4 memory, two CD8 naive and one CD8 memory.

V lost 4 bases, J lost 0 bases, and 28 bases lay in between. The germline V gene has CDR1 SGDLS and CDR2 YYNGEE. The CDR3 sequence is 20 residues long. Generated by immunoSEQ multiplex PCR, the TCRdb table keeps only in-frame clones and is missing some. The data show about 2.4 million clones, with over 85% seen just once and 0.35% to 0.45% held by the top ten. Donors, healthy HIV-negative adults, lacked recent acute infections or vaccinations. Sample: naive CD4+ T cells from PBMCs. Described subset: CD45RA+ positively selected. This receptor was taken from a man aged 18 to 29 in good health. Some clones in this sample may be carry-over from other donors' samples. The rearrangement uses TRBV9 and TRBJ1-1; weak D call: TRBD1 (6 bases). Here the CDR3 DNA reads TGTGCCAGCAGCCACCTTGGGGACAAGGGAACACCATATCTGAACACTGAAGCTTTCTTT. This codes for CASSHLGDKGTPYLNTEAFF.